Each of the 26 T cell receptor beta chains below was sequenced from the same sample in a study of cytomegalovirus exposure and HLA in healthy donors. Use of 60 Vbeta and 13 Jbeta primers characterized the PCR. Assay: immunoSEQ multiplex PCR; the TCRdb copy retains only in-frame clones and omits some. The sample yields some 120,000 clones, roughly 78% seen once. Sequencing input: PBMCs. The receptors were sampled from a middle-aged man in good health and CMV-seronegative.

The V and J genes are TRBV5-1 and TRBJ1-2; 9 bases fit TRBD1. The CDR3 runs 15 residues. V lost 0 bases, J lost 8 bases, and 8 bases stayed unmatched. The germline gives CDR1 SGHRS, CDR2 YFSETQ. The CDR3 loop is CASSLVGQGVVGYTF. DNA for the CDR3: TGCGCCAGCAGCTTGGTGGGACAGGGAGTCGTAGGCTACACCTTC.

The genes are TRBV13 and TRBJ1-4; D unclear. The germline CDR1 and CDR2 sequences are PRHDT and FYEKMQ (reference sequence). V was shortened by 0 bases and J by 5 bases, with 10 bases between the two germline ends. The CDR3 is 15 residues long. This chain's CDR3 is CASSLGLGTNEKLFF. DNA of the CDR3: TGTGCCAGCAGCTTAGGGTTGGGCACAAATGAAAAACTGTTTTTT.

The V and J genes are TRBV11-2 and TRBJ2-1, with 8 bases that match TRBD2. The V gene end was trimmed by 5 bases and the J gene end by 9 bases; junction bases not matched to a gene: 9. CDR3 length: 14 residues. Germline V gives CDR1 SGHAT, CDR2 FQNNGV. CDR3 amino acids: CASSTGTSISEQFF. The CDR3 nucleotides are TGTGCCAGCAGCACCGGGACTAGTATCTCTGAGCAGTTCTTC.

This clone is a singleton in its sample. The CDR3 protein is CASSSDSNPYEQYF. CDR3 DNA sequence: TGCGCCAGCAGCTCGGACAGTAACCCCTACGAGCAGTACTTC. The V call is TRBV5-1, the J call TRBJ2-7; D perhaps matches TRBD1 (6 bases). Trimming shortened V by 3 bases and J by 2 bases, and 12 bases separated the two germline ends. The germline gives CDR1 SGHRS, CDR2 YFSETQ. The CDR3 totals 14 residues.

The chain couples TRBV14 to TRBJ1-1; 11 bases fit TRBD1. CDR1 and CDR2 from the germline V gene are SGHDN and FVKESK. The trim removed 0 bases at V and 5 bases at J, leaving 8 bases unmatched. The CDR3 is made up of 17 amino acids. The CDR3 DNA reads as TGTGCCAGCAGCCAAGAGGGGACAGGGGGATCAAGGACTGAAGCTTTCTTT. Its protein is CASSQEGTGGSRTEAFF. Variable domain in full (rest from reference TRBV14 and TRBJ1-1): EAGVTQFPSHSVIEKGQTVTLRCDPISGHDNLYWYRRVMGKEIKFLLHFVKESKQDESGMPNNRFLAERTGGTYSTLKVQPAELEDSGVYFCASSQEGTGGSRTEAFFGQGTRLTVV.

The count of this clone is one. This chain joins TRBV27 and TRBJ1-1; possible D gene TRBD1, 5 bases. The CDR3 runs 17 residues. CDR1 and CDR2 (germline): MNHEY, SMNVEV (reference sequence). V was cut by 6 bases and J by 4 bases, with 24 bases left in between. CDR3: CASRTTKGGQGPTEAFF. Written as DNA, the CDR3 is TGTGCCAGCAGGACGACCAAGGGAGGGCAGGGCCCCACTGAAGCTTTCTTT.

The rearrangement uses TRBV2 and TRBJ1-1, with D perhaps TRBD1 (6 bases). V lost 7 bases, J lost 7 bases, and 13 bases lay in between. The germline V gene encodes CDR1 SNHLY and CDR2 FYNNEI. The CDR3 has 12 residues. The CDR3 DNA follows: TGTGCCAGCACCGGGGGGGCTTATGAAGCTTTCTTT. As protein: CASTGGAYEAFF.

The V call is TRBV5-1, the J call TRBJ2-7; 8 bases agree with TRBD1. The CDR3 is 19 amino acids. The V gene's germline CDR1 is SGHRS and CDR2 YFSETQ. Unmatched junction bases numbered 22, after V lost 4 bases and J lost 4 bases. The DNA of the CDR3 is TGCGCCAGCAGCAATTTTAGGGGAGACAGGGGTTACTCCCAATACGAGCAGTACTTC. Translation: CASSNFRGDRGYSQYEQYF.

The chain is built from TRBV29-1 and TRBJ2-7; D may be TRBD1 (6 bases). V was shortened by 7 bases and J by 6 bases, with 13 bases between the two germline ends. Germline V gives CDR1 SQVTM, CDR2 ANQGSEA. CDR3 length: 11 residues. DNA of the CDR3: TGCAGCGCCTCTGAAGGGGGCGAGCAGTACTTC. This codes for CSASEGGEQYF.

The gene calls are TRBV29-1 and TRBJ2-7, with 11 bases matching TRBD2. The trim removed 6 bases at V and 5 bases at J, leaving 9 bases unmatched. This CDR3 contains 14 residues. Germline V gene lookup returns CDR1 SQVTM and CDR2 ANQGSEA. Here the CDR3 DNA reads TGCAGCGTCCCTATAGCGGGAGGGCTCAACGAGCAGTACTTC. This encodes CSVPIAGGLNEQYF.

The CDR3 region has the DNA TGTGCCAGCAGCCCTAGCTTCGGGGCTTTCTTT. Translating it yields CASSPSFGAFF. The chain employs TRBV2 and TRBJ1-1; unclear D gene. V lost 6 bases, J lost 11 bases, and 13 bases lay in between. There are 11 residues in the CDR3. Germline V gene sequence: CDR1 SNHLY, CDR2 FYNNEI.

About this clone itself: At the DNA level, this CDR3 is encoded by other sequences in the same sample as well. The chain has TRBV5-1 and TRBJ2-3; D might be TRBD1 (5 bases). CDR1 and CDR2 from the germline V gene are SGHRS and YFSETQ. The ends were cut back, 0 bases at V and 5 bases at J, with 10 bases in the middle. The CDR3 consists of 14 residues. The CDR3 region is CASSLGQGLDTQYF. CDR3 in DNA: TGCGCCAGCAGCTTGGGTCAGGGATTAGATACGCAGTATTTT.

A word on this clone: A junction end diverges from the germline sequence, so it may reflect a read error. The chain combines TRBV7-9 with TRBJ2-6, with 7 bases matching TRBD1. This CDR3 contains 18 residues. From germline, CDR1 is SEHNR and CDR2 FQNEAQ (reference sequence). This chain's CDR3 is CASTLPPGQSSGANVLTF. CDR3 in DNA: TGTGCCAGCACCTTACCTCCGGGACAGAGCTCTGGGGCCAACGTCCTGACTTTC.

This clone has a single count. This chain uses TRBV5-1 with TRBJ2-7; possibly TRBD1 for D (5 bases). Trimming left V 0 bases short and J 2 bases short, with 15 bases between. Germline V lookup: CDR1 SGHRS, CDR2 YFSETQ. This CDR3 is built from 16 residues. CDR3 residues: CASSLATGPVAYEQYF. In nucleotides, the CDR3 is TGCGCCAGCAGCTTGGCCACAGGTCCCGTAGCCTACGAGCAGTACTTC.

In its sample, this clone was seen a few times. The chain recombines TRBV29-1 with TRBJ1-1; 7 nucleotides agree with TRBD1. Trimming took 4 bases from V and 7 from J; bases not matched to a gene: 9. This CDR3 spans 13 amino acids. Germline assignment: CDR1 SQVTM and CDR2 ANQGSEA. CDR3 bases: TGCAGCGTTGCTCTCAGGGGGAAGGGTGAAGCTTTCTTT. It encodes CSVALRGKGEAFF. Filled out from reference TRBV29-1 and TRBJ1-1, the complete variable domain reads SAVISQKPSRDICQRGTSLTIQCQVDSQVTMMFWYRQQPGQSLTLIATANQGSEATYESGFVIDKFPISRPNLTFSTLTVSNMSPEDSSIYLCSVALRGKGEAFFGQGTRLTVV.

This clone has a single count. V is TRBV2 and J is TRBJ1-1; D possibly corresponds to TRBD1 (6 bases). The CDR3 consists of 12 residues. From germline, CDR1 is SNHLY and CDR2 FYNNEI. Between the trimmed V and J ends, which lost 9 bases and 6 bases, there was a span of 14 bases. CDR3 amino acids: CASHDRWSEAFF. CDR3 coding DNA: TGTGCCAGTCACGACAGGTGGTCTGAAGCTTTCTTT.

The DNA of the CDR3 is TGTGCCAGTAGCCTACAGGGGGCGGATGAAAAACTGTTTTTT. Translating it yields CASSLQGADEKLFF. The chain carries TRBV19 and TRBJ1-4; TRBD1 matches 9 bases. CDR3 length equals 14 residues. The J segment lost 6 bases and the V segment lost 6 bases, leaving 5 bases of the junction unmatched. Germline loops: CDR1 LNHDA, CDR2 SQIVND (reference sequence). The complete variable domain, with remaining parts taken from reference TRBV19 and TRBJ1-4, reads DGGITQSPKYLFRKEGQNVTLSCEQNLNHDAMYWYRQDPGQGLRLIYYSQIVNDFQKGDIAEGYSVSREKKESFPLTVTSAQKNPTAFYLCASSLQGADEKLFFGSGTQLSVL.

This chain uses TRBV18 with TRBJ2-7, with D possibly being TRBD1 (6 bases). CDR1 KGHSH and CDR2 LQKENI come from the germline V gene. There are 14 residues in the CDR3. V gave up 2 bases and J gave up 6 bases, with 14 bases separating them. The CDR3 loop is CASSPMDSSLEQYF. The CDR3 DNA reads TGTGCCAGCTCACCAATGGACAGTTCCCTCGAGCAGTACTTC. Full variable domain (outside the CDR3, taken from reference TRBV18 and TRBJ2-7): NAGVMQNPRHLVRRRGQEARLRCSPMKGHSHVYWYRQLPEEGLKFMVYLQKENIIDESGMPKERFSAEFPKEGPSILRIQQVVRGDSAAYFCASSPMDSSLEQYFGPGTRLTVT.

The chain joins TRBV18 to TRBJ1-5; D possibly corresponds to TRBD1 (5 bases). From germline, CDR1 is KGHSH and CDR2 LQKENI. V was pared by 2 bases and J by 3 bases, with 11 bases between. The CDR3 extends over 15 amino acids. The CDR3 DNA is TGTGCCAGCTCACCAGCCCCAGGGAACAATCAGCCCCAGCATTTT. It specifies CASSPAPGNNQPQHF. The full variable domain, rest sourced from reference TRBV18 and TRBJ1-5, is NAGVMQNPRHLVRRRGQEARLRCSPMKGHSHVYWYRQLPEEGLKFMVYLQKENIIDESGMPKERFSAEFPKEGPSILRIQQVVRGDSAAYFCASSPAPGNNQPQHFGDGTRLSIL.

The genes are TRBV10-3 and TRBJ2-2; D is uncertain. Germline CDR1 reads ENHRY; CDR2 reads SYGVKD. Trimming left V 6 bases short and J 5 bases short, with 10 bases between. The CDR3 loop spans 13 amino acids. In nucleotides, the CDR3 is TGTGCCATCAGCGCCACCGGGACCGGGGAGCTGTTTTTT. Amino acid sequence: CAISATGTGELFF.

The V gene is TRBV5-1, the J gene TRBJ2-5; no firm D call. Trimming shortened V by 5 bases and J by 3 bases, and 5 bases separated the two germline ends. This CDR3 is built from 11 residues. Germline assignment: CDR1 SGHRS and CDR2 YFSETQ. The CDR3 spells CASSFKETQYF. The DNA of the CDR3 is TGCGCCAGCAGTTTTAAAGAGACCCAGTACTTC.

This chain links TRBV29-1 with TRBJ2-7, with D maybe TRBD2 (6 bases). The germline CDR1 and CDR2 sequences are SQVTM and ANQGSEA. The V end was cut by 7 bases, the J end by 5 bases, with 15 bases between. This CDR3 comprises 12 residues. CDR3 region: CSGGDGLDEQYF. As DNA, the CDR3 is TGCAGCGGCGGGGACGGGCTGGACGAGCAGTACTTC.

The rearrangement links TRBV6-1 to TRBJ1-2; 7 nucleotides line up with TRBD1. CDR3 length: 13 amino acids. Unmatched junction bases numbered 10, after V lost 7 bases and J lost 8 bases. The germline V gene has CDR1 MNHNS and CDR2 SASEGT. CDR3 DNA sequence: TGTGCCAGCATCCTATACGCAGGGGGAGGCTACACCTTC. Its translation: CASILYAGGGYTF.

The V call is TRBV2, the J call TRBJ1-4; D gene ambiguous. Trimming removed 4 bases at V and 7 bases at J, with 10 bases between. The CDR3 length is 13 residues. CDR1 is SNHLY and CDR2 is FYNNEI in the germline V gene. This CDR3 is CASSAVSGEKLFF. The CDR3 nucleotides read TGTGCCAGCAGTGCGGTCTCGGGTGAAAAACTGTTTTTT. The whole variable domain, filled in from reference TRBV2 and TRBJ1-4, reads EPEVTQTPSHQVTQMGQEVILRCVPISNHLYFYWYRQILGQKVEFLVSFYNNEISEKSEIFDDQFSVERPDGSNFTLKIRSTKLEDSAMYFCASSAVSGEKLFFGSGTQLSVL.

In DNA form, the CDR3 reads TGCAGCGTTGATCGTCCGTTGAACACTGAAGCTTTCTTT. Its protein is CSVDRPLNTEAFF. The chain is built from TRBV29-1 and TRBJ1-1; no reliable D call. V was pared by 3 bases and J by 0 bases, with 8 bases between. The CDR3 has 13 amino acids. From germline, CDR1 is SQVTM and CDR2 ANQGSEA.

The chain couples TRBV28 to TRBJ1-2; D might be TRBD1 (6 bases). CDR1 and CDR2 (germline): MDHEN, SYDVKM. The CDR3 has 15 residues. The ends were cut back, 6 bases at V and 2 bases at J, with 16 bases in the middle. CDR3: CASSYGGAPNYGYTF. The CDR3 coding sequence is TGTGCCAGCAGCTACGGGGGGGCTCCCAACTATGGCTACACCTTC.